The clone carrying this T cell receptor (beta chain) was counted at least ten times. Its specificity is unknown. Priming with a constant-region primer yielded TCR beta cDNA from about 500 ng total RNA. The TCR beta library was amplified through three nested multiplex PCR rounds in a modified ARM-PCR procedure. TRBV1-TRBV30 forward primers and a C-beta reverse primer were used in the first two PCR rounds, which each ran for about 10 cycles. TCRdb reprocessed the multiplex PCR reads with MiXCR, giving one entry per CDR3 protein. The table includes 100,000 to 150,000 distinct CDR3 sequences, under 65% detected once. Germline V gives CDR1 GTSNPN, CDR2 SVGIG (reference sequence). The ends were cut back, 0 bases at V and 3 bases at J, with 4 bases in the middle. The CDR3 length is 12 residues. This record comes from a study of tumor-infiltrating lymphocytes in primary liver carcinoma. Whole-study findings and limits: Lower overlap was observed for tumor-adjacent and tumor-blood pairs relative to tumor region pairs. Only about 8-25% of top clones were detected in each of the five tumor regions.

RNA and DNA were co-extracted from about 19-30 mg of unsorted bulk tissue. Patients were chronically HBV-infected and treatment-naive. The TCR originated in a woman between 55 and 75 years old with primary liver carcinoma and hepatitis B virus infection. The V gene is TRBV30, the J gene TRBJ2-3, with D unclear. Sequencing used liver tumor tissue from sampling region 3. Documented subset: tumor region T3, left-lateral pole. CDR3 DNA sequence: TGTGCCTGGAGTGTTATTACAGATACGCAGTATTTT. This gives the protein CAWSVITDTQYF.